A single sample gave rise to the 17 T cell receptor beta chains below, sequenced in a study of regulatory T cells in long-lasting Graves disease. Library construction for TCR beta used iRepertoire HTBI primers and Arm-PCR of CDR3 regions. Via MiXCR, TCRdb re-called the multiplex PCR reads, giving one row per CDR3 protein. The table lists 510,000 or so distinct CDR3 sequences, 12% of them singletons. The time point here: newly diagnosed GD, antithyroid drugs for less than 3 months. Extracted PBMC RNA gave rise to the TCR library. These data also formed part of another study, on T cells in Graves' hyperthyroidism and ophthalmopathy.

Specimen: peripheral blood mononuclear cells (PBMCs), collected at new diagnosis, from a patient treated with antithyroid drugs. These receptors were taken from a woman in her twenties or thirties with Graves disease.

The chain uses TRBV15 and TRBJ2-1, with 8 bases aligning to TRBD2. The CDR3 is 16 residues long. J gave up 9 bases and V 2 bases, and 12 bases lay outside the gene matches. Germline-derived CDR1 and CDR2 are LNHNV and YYDKDF (reference sequence). In DNA form, the CDR3 reads TGTGCCACCAGCAGAAAGATGGGACTAGACCGAGGTGAGCAGTTCTTC. Translated: CATSRKMGLDRGEQFF. Full variable domain (rest looked up from reference TRBV15 and TRBJ2-1): DAMVIQNPRYQVTQFGKPVTLSCSQTLNHNVMYWYQQKSSQAPKLLFHYYDKDFNNEADTPDNFQSRRPNTSFCFLDIRSPGLGDTAMYLCATSRKMGLDRGEQFFGPGTRLTVL.

A few counts support this clonotype. This chain joins TRBV28 and TRBJ2-7, with a possible D match to TRBD1 (6 bases). From germline, CDR1 is MDHEN and CDR2 SYDVKM. Trimming took 3 bases from V and 2 from J, leaving 11 bases between them. The CDR3 has 14 residues. The CDR3 reads CASSLRTAPYEQYF. DNA for the CDR3: TGTGCCAGCAGTTTGAGGACAGCCCCCTACGAGCAGTACTTC.

The V and J genes are TRBV4-1 and TRBJ1-5; 8 bases match TRBD1. After removal of 0 bases from V and 0 bases from J, the junction contained 7 bases not matched to a gene. CDR1 and CDR2 (germline): MGHRA, YSYEKL. The CDR3 sequence is 18 residues long. This CDR3 is CASSQDRQGASSNQPQHF. CDR3 in DNA: TGCGCCAGCAGCCAAGACCGGCAGGGGGCAAGTAGCAATCAGCCCCAGCATTTT.

At least ten counts were recorded for this clonotype. This chain connects TRBV30 to TRBJ2-3, with D perhaps matching TRBD2 (5 bases). The V and J ends lost 2 bases and 3 bases respectively, with 15 bases between them. The germline V gene has CDR1 GTSNPN and CDR2 SVGIG (reference sequence). The length of the CDR3 is 15 residues. This CDR3 is CAWSWTLRGTDTQYF. CDR3 in DNA: TGTGCCTGGAGTTGGACTCTCCGAGGGACAGATACGCAGTATTTT.

V and J are TRBV29-1 and TRBJ1-2; D may be TRBD1 (5 bases). The V end was cut by 8 bases, the J end by 8 bases, with 21 bases between. The CDR3 is 13 amino acids. Germline loops: CDR1 SQVTM, CDR2 ANQGSEA. The CDR3 region is CSSQSGSAEGYTF. CDR3 in DNA: TGCAGCTCCCAGTCAGGGTCAGCGGAAGGCTACACCTTC.

Many counts were recorded for this clonotype. The V call is TRBV29-1, the J call TRBJ2-1; 10 nucleotides agree with TRBD2. CDR3 length: 14 amino acids. Per the germline V gene, CDR1 is SQVTM and CDR2 is ANQGSEA. The V segment lost 4 bases and the J segment 9 bases; nucleotides outside the gene matches: 9. CDR3 nucleotides: TGCAGCGTTGTCGGCCTAGCGGGAGTATCTGAGCAGTTCTTC. Protein: CSVVGLAGVSEQFF.

This clonotype was seen ten or more times. The rearrangement uses TRBV6-1 and TRBJ1-5; the D gene is possibly TRBD1 (6 bases). Trimming left V 1 base short and J 6 bases short, with 13 bases between. The CDR3 has 15 residues. Germline V gene data show CDR1 as MNHNS and CDR2 as SASEGT. The CDR3 DNA follows: TGTGCCAGCAGTGAAGTGGCAGGGGAGGGTCAGCCCCAGCATTTT. The encoded protein is CASSEVAGEGQPQHF.

This clonotype came up a few times. The chain joins TRBV18 to TRBJ1-1, with D perhaps TRBD1 (5 bases). V was clipped by 6 bases and J by 1 base, with 21 bases between them. The CDR3 totals 17 residues. Germline V lookup: CDR1 KGHSH, CDR2 LQKENI. CDR3 bases: TGTGCCAGCTCGCCAACGACCATGGTCCAGGGGAACACTGAAGCTTTCTTT. Amino acids: CASSPTTMVQGNTEAFF.

The table lists this clonotype with many counts. The J gene is TRBJ1-1, the V gene TRBV2; a weak D match, TRBD1 (6 bases). The germline V gene has CDR1 SNHLY and CDR2 FYNNEI. V was cut by 5 bases and J by 2 bases, with 18 bases left in between. The CDR3 runs 16 residues. The CDR3 spells CASSFNRAAGNTEAFF. CDR3 bases: TGTGCCAGCAGTTTTAACAGGGCGGCGGGTAACACTGAAGCTTTCTTT.

On this clonotype itself: It differs at one base from a far larger clone, so likely a read error. The chain links TRBV12-3 or TRBV12-4 to TRBJ2-7; D possibly matches TRBD1 or TRBD2 (7 bases each). This CDR3 has 15 amino acids. Between the trimmed V and J ends, which lost 0 bases and 9 bases, there was a span of 18 bases. CDR3 amino acids: CASSLAGSTGRVQYF. The DNA of the CDR3 is TGTGCCAGCAGTTTAGCGGGGTCGACAGGGAGGGTGCAGTACTTC.

This clonotype was counted ten times or more. The V gene is TRBV27, the J gene TRBJ2-1; possibly TRBD1 or TRBD2 for D (5 bases each). This CDR3 is built from 14 residues. CDR1 MNHEY and CDR2 SMNVEV come from the germline V gene (reference sequence). Trimming took 8 bases from V and 2 from J, leaving 13 bases between them. The CDR3 region is CASRDPRAYNEQFF. CDR3 coding DNA: TGTGCCAGCCGGGACCCCCGGGCCTACAATGAGCAGTTCTTC.

This clonotype was seen a few times. V usage is TRBV29-1 and J usage is TRBJ1-3; perhaps TRBD1 as D (5 bases). The germline V and J ends were trimmed by 7 bases and 3 bases, with 13 bases remaining between them. Germline lookup yields CDR1 SQVTM and CDR2 ANQGSEA. This CDR3 region has 13 residues. The CDR3 loop is CSGRDSGGNTIYF. CDR3 in DNA: TGCAGCGGTAGAGACAGTGGTGGAAACACCATATATTTT. Based on the CDR3 plus reference TRBV29-1 and TRBJ1-3, the full variable domain is SAVISQKPSRDICQRGTSLTIQCQVDSQVTMMFWYRQQPGQSLTLIATANQGSEATYESGFVIDKFPISRPNLTFSTLTVSNMSPEDSSIYLCSGRDSGGNTIYFGEGSWLTVV.

This clonotype has at least ten counts. The chain employs TRBV12-3 or TRBV12-4 and TRBJ2-4; TRBD1 aligns across 10 bases. V trimming: 5 bases; J trimming: 1 base; junction bases outside the gene matches: 17. This CDR3 is built from 20 residues. The DNA of the CDR3 is TGTGCCAGCAGTCGCGGACAGGGGGATCGCGGGCGTTGGGCCAAAAACATTCAGTACTTC. It codes for CASSRGQGDRGRWAKNIQYF.

This clonotype showed up many times. The genes are TRBV6-1 and TRBJ1-4, with 9 bases that match TRBD1. Germline assignment: CDR1 MNHNS and CDR2 SASEGT. The ends lost 7 bases at V and 5 bases at J; junction bases unmatched: 8. The CDR3 sequence is 15 residues long. This CDR3 is CASTFAGTGNEKLFF. CDR3 DNA sequence: TGTGCCAGCACCTTTGCCGGGACAGGGAATGAAAAACTGTTTTTT.

This clonotype came up many times. The V call is TRBV29-1, the J call TRBJ1-4; D gene uncertain. Germline CDR1 and CDR2: SQVTM and ANQGSEA. The CDR3 has 13 amino acids. The ends were cut back, 4 bases at V and 0 bases at J, with 6 bases in the middle. As DNA, the CDR3 is TGCAGCGTTGGCAGCGCAACTAATGAAAAACTGTTTTTT. Its translation: CSVGSATNEKLFF.

This clonotype occurred many times. The rearrangement joins TRBV9 to TRBJ2-1, with a possible D match to TRBD2 (5 bases). CDR1 SGDLS and CDR2 YYNGEE come from the germline V gene. Trimming cost V 3 bases and J 10 bases, with 26 bases left between them. The CDR3 length is 17 residues. CDR3 residues: CASSAASGLAPPREQFF. In DNA form, the CDR3 reads TGTGCCAGCAGCGCAGCCTCCGGGCTAGCACCCCCGAGGGAGCAGTTCTTC.

This clonotype was observed at least ten times. This sequence joins TRBV20-1 and TRBJ2-7; 8 nucleotides match TRBD2. This CDR3 contains 13 residues. The V gene end was trimmed by 2 bases and the J gene end by 3 bases; junction bases not matched to a gene: 3. Germline CDR1 DFQATT, CDR2 SNEGSKA (reference sequence). The CDR3, as DNA: TGCAGTGCTAGAAGAGCGGGAGACTACGAGCAGTACTTC. This translates into CSARRAGDYEQYF.